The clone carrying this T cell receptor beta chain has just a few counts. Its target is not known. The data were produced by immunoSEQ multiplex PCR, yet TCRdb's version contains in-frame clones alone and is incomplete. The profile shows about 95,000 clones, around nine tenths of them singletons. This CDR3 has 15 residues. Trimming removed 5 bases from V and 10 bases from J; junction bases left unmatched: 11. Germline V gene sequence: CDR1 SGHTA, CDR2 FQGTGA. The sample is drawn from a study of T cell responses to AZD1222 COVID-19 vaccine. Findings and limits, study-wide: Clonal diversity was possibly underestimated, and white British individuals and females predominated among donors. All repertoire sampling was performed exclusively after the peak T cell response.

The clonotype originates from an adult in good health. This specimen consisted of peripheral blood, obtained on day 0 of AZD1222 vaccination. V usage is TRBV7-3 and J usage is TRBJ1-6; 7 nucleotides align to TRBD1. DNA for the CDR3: TGTGCCAGCAGCCCTACAGGGGCCGTGGGGTCACCCCTCCACTTT. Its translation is CASSPTGAVGSPLHF.